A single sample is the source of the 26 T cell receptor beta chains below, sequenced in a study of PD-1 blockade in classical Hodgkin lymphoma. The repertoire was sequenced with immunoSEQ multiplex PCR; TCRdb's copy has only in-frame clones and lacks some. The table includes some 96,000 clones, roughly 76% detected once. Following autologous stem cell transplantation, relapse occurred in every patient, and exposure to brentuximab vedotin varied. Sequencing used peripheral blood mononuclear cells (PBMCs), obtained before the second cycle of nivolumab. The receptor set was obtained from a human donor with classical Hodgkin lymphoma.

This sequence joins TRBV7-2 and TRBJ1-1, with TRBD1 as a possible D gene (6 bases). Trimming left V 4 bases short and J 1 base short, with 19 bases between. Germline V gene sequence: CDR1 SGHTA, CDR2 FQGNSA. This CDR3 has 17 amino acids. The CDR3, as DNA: TGTGCCAGCAGCTCGATCGGGGGCCTCGCTCGGAACACTGAAGCTTTCTTT. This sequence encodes CASSSIGGLARNTEAFF.

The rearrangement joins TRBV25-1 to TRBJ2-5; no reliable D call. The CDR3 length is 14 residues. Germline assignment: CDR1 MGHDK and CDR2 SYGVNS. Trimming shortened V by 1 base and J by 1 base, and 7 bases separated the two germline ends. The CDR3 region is CASSEFGPQETQYF. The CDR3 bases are TGTGCCAGCAGTGAATTCGGGCCCCAAGAGACCCAGTACTTC.

CDR3 loop: CASSLVLGPSSYEQYF. CDR3 DNA sequence: TGTGCCAGCAGCTTGGTTCTAGGTCCTAGCTCCTACGAGCAGTACTTC. The V gene is TRBV5-4, the J gene TRBJ2-7; no definite D call. The CDR3 is 16 residues long. Germline CDR1 SGHNT, CDR2 YYREEE (reference sequence). Trimming cost V 0 bases and J 0 bases, with 13 bases left between them.

In nucleotides, the CDR3 is TGTGCCAGCAGCTTAGGCGGGAGCGCCTACGAGCAGTACTTC. Amino acids: CASSLGGSAYEQYF. The genes are TRBV7-8 and TRBJ2-7; 7 nucleotides line up with TRBD2. The CDR3 extends over 14 amino acids. J gave up 2 bases and V 1 base, and 2 bases lay outside the gene matches. Germline CDR1 and CDR2: SGHVS and FQNEAQ.

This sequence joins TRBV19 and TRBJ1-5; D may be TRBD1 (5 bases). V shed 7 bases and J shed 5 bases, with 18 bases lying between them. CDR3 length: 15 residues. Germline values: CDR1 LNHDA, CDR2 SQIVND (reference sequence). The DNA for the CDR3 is TGTGCCAGTACGGGGGGATTTACTACCGATCAGCCCCAGCATTTT. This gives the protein CASTGGFTTDQPQHF.

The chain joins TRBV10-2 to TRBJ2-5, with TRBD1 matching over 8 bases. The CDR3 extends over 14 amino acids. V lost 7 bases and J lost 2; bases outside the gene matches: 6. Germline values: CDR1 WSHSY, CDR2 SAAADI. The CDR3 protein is CASKGQVIQETQYF. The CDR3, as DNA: TGCGCCAGCAAGGGACAGGTCATTCAAGAGACCCAGTACTTC.

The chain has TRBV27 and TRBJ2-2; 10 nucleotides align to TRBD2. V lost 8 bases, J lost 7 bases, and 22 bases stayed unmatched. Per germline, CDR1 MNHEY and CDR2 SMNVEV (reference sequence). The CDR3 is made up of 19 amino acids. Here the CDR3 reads CASGWYLAGVGGLNGELFF. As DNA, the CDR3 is TGTGCCAGCGGGTGGTACCTAGCGGGAGTAGGTGGCTTAAACGGGGAGCTGTTTTTT.

CDR3 coding DNA: TGTGCCAGCAGCTTGGACAGCGGAAACACCATATATTTT. Amino acid sequence: CASSLDSGNTIYF. This chain connects TRBV5-5 to TRBJ1-3; D unresolved. This CDR3 region has 13 residues. Germline V lookup: CDR1 SGHKS, CDR2 YYEKEE (reference sequence). V dropped 0 bases and J dropped 4 bases, with 5 bases sitting between them.

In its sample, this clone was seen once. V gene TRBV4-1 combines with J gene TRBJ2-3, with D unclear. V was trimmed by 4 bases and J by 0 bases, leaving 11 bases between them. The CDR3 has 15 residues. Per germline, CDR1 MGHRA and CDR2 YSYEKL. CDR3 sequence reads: CASSRLSTSTDTQYF. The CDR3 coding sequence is TGCGCCAGCAGCCGCTTATCCACGAGCACAGATACGCAGTATTTT.

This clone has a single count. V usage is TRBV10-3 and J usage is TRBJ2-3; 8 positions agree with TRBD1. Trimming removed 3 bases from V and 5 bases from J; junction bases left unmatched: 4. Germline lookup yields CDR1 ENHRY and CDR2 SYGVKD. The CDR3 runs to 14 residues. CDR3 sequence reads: CAISESGQGDTQYF. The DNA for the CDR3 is TGTGCCATCAGTGAATCCGGACAGGGAGATACGCAGTATTTT.

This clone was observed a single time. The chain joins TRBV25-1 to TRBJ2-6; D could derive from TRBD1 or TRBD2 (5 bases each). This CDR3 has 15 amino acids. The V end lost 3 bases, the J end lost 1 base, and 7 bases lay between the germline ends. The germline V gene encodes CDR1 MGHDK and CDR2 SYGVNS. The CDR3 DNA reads TGTGCCAGCAGTGATTGGGGGTCTGGGGCCAACGTCCTGACTTTC. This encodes CASSDWGSGANVLTF.

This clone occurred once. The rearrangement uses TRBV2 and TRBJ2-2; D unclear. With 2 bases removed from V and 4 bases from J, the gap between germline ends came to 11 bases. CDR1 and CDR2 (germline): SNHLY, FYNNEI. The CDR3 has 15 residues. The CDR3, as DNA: TGTGCCAGCAGTGAATCGGTACAGCGCACCGGGGAGCTGTTTTTT. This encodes CASSESVQRTGELFF.

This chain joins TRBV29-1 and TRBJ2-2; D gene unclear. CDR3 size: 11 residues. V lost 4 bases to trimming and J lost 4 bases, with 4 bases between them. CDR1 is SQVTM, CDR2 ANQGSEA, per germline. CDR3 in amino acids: CSVVGTGELFF. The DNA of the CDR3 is TGCAGCGTTGTAGGCACCGGGGAGCTGTTTTTT.

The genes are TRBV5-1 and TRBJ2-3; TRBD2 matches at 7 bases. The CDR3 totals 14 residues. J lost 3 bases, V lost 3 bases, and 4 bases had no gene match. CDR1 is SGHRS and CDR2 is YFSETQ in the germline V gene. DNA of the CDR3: TGCGCCAGCAGCTCCCGGGAGGTAACAGATACGCAGTATTTT. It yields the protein CASSSREVTDTQYF.

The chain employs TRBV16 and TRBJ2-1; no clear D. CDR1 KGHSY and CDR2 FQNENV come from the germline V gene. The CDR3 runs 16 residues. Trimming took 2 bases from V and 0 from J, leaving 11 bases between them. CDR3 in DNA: TGTGCCAGCAGCCAAGGGCGGATTCTCTCCTACAATGAGCAGTTCTTC. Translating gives CASSQGRILSYNEQFF.

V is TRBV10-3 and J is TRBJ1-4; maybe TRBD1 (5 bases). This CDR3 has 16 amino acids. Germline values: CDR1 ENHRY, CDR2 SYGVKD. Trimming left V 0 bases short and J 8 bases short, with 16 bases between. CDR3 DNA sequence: TGTGCCATCAGTGAGTCGAGTGGGACTCTGGGAGAAAAACTGTTTTTT. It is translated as CAISESSGTLGEKLFF.

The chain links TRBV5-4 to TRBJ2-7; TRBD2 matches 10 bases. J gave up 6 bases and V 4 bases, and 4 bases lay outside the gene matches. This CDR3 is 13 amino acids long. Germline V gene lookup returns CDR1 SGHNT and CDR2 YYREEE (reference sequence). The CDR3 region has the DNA TGTGCCAGCAGCCTAGCGGGAGCTGTCGAGCAGTACTTC. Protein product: CASSLAGAVEQYF.

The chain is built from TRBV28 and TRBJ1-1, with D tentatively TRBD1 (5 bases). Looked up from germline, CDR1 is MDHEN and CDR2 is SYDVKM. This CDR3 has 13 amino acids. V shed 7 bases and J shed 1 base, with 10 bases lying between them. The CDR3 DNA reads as TGTGCCAGCAAGGGACTCAGGAACACTGAAGCTTTCTTT. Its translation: CASKGLRNTEAFF.

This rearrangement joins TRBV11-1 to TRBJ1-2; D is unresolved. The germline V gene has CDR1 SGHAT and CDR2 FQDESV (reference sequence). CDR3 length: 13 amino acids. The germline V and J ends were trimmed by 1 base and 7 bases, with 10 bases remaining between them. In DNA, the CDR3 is TGTGCCAGCAGCTTAGAGGAGGAAGTTGGCTACACCTTC. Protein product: CASSLEEEVGYTF.

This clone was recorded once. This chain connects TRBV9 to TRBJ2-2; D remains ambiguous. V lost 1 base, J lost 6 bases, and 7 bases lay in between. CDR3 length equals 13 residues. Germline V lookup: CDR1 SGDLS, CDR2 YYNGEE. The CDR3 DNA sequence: TGTGCCAGCAGCGTACTGAGCTCCGGGGAGCTGTTTTTT. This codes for CASSVLSSGELFF.

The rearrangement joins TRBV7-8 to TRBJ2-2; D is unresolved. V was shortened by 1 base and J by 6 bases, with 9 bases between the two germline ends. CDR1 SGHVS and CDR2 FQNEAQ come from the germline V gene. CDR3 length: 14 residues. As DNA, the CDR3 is TGTGCCAGCAGCTTAGGTTCCAAATCCGGGGAGCTGTTTTTT. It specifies CASSLGSKSGELFF.

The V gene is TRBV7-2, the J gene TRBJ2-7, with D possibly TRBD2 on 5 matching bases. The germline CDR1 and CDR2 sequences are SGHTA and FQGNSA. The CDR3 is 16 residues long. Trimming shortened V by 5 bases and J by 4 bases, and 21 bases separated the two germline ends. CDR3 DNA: TGTGCCAGCAGCCCCGCTCCGCGGGTTTCGGGTTACGAGCAGTACTTC. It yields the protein CASSPAPRVSGYEQYF.

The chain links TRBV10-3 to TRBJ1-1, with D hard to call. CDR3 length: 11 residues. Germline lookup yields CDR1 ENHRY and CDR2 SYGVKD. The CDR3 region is CASSWNTEAFF. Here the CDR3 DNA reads TGTGCGTCTAGTTGGAACACTGAAGCTTTCTTT.

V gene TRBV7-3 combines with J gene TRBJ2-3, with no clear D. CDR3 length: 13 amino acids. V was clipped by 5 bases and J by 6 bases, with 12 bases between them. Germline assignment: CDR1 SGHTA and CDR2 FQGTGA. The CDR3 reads CASSPVGTDTQYF. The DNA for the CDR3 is TGTGCCAGCAGCCCCGTGGGTACCGATACGCAGTATTTT. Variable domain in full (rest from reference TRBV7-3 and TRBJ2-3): GAGVSQTPSNKVTEKGKYVELRCDPISGHTALYWYRQSLGQGPEFLIYFQGTGAADDSGLPNDRFFAVRPEGSVSTLKIQRTERGDSAVYLCASSPVGTDTQYFGPGTRLTVL.

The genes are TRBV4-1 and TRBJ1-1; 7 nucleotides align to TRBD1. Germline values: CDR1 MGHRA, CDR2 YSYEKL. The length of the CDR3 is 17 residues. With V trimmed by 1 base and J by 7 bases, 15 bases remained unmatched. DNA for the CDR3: TGCGCCAGCAGCCAAGCGATAACTTTGACAGGGTTGTATGAAGCTTTCTTT. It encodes CASSQAITLTGLYEAFF.

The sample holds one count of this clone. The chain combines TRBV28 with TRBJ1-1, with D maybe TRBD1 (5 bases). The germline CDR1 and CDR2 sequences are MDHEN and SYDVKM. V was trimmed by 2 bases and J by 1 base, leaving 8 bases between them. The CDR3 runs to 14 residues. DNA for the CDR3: TGTGCCAGCAGTTTACTTGGGACGAACACTGAAGCTTTCTTT. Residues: CASSLLGTNTEAFF.